This T cell receptor (beta chain) came from a study of cytomegalovirus exposure and HLA in healthy donors. PCR primers comprised 60 Vbeta and 13 Jbeta primers. Sequenced by immunoSEQ multiplex PCR; TCRdb stores in-frame clones only, minus some. The sample lists some 88,000 clones, roughly three fifths seen once, with 6% to 6.5% in the top ten. CDR1 and CDR2 (germline): LNHDA, SQIVND (reference sequence). The V end was cut by 7 bases, the J end by 6 bases, with 16 bases between. The CDR3 totals 14 residues. Material: PBMCs. This clonotype was sampled from a woman aged 25 to 45 in good health and CMV-seronegative. The V gene is TRBV19, the J gene TRBJ1-5; tentative D call: TRBD1 (6 bases). CDR3 DNA sequence: TGTGCCAGTACCCCCCCGACAGGCAGTCAGCCCCAGCATTTT. Amino acid sequence: CASTPPTGSQPQHF.